The T cell receptor beta chain under discussion was sequenced for a study of T-cell reconstitution after alpha-beta-depleted transplantation in children. TCRbeta library construction was performed incorporating unique molecular identifiers. TCRdb fed the PCR reads into MiXCR, producing one record per CDR3 protein. The top ten hold about 2.2% of the sample, which has hundreds of thousands of distinct CDR3 sequences, 13% seen once. V dropped 1 base and J dropped 3 bases, with 8 bases sitting between them. CDR1 is SGHKS, CDR2 YYEKEE, per germline (reference sequence). The CDR3 totals 14 residues. Notes on this clonotype: Its cognate antigen is unknown.

The study's findings and limits: One year after transplant, T-cell counts and diversity came mostly from newly produced T cells. About two months after transplant, alpha-beta T cells reportedly came from several hundred expanded graft clones.

The receptor was derived from a male patient between 5 and 17 years old who had a stem cell transplant for acute myeloid leukemia, so the T cells may come from the graft donor. The chain combines TRBV5-5 with TRBJ1-3, with TRBD1 as a possible D gene (5 bases). The specimen was PBMCs, mostly from graft donor cells, collected 360 days after TCRalphabeta/CD19-depleted stem cell transplant. The CDR3 here is CASSLMGLGNTIYF. For the CDR3, the DNA is TGTGCCAGCAGCTTGATGGGGCTTGGAAACACCATATATTTT.